This T cell receptor beta chain was sequenced in a study of T cell repertoires in cytomegalovirus infection. With respect to this clonotype: What it binds is not known.

The germline CDR1 and CDR2 sequences are SGHAT and FQNNGV. CDR3 length: 11 residues. V shed 6 bases and J shed 5 bases, with 6 bases lying between them. TCRdb itself ran the reads through MiXCR, one entry per CDR3 protein. The profile shows 55,000 to 70,000 distinct CDR3 sequences, approximately 22% of them singletons. The genes are TRBV11-2 and TRBJ2-3, with D unresolved. This sequence originates from a human donor in good health (CMV status not recorded). Some clones in this sample may be carry-over from other donors' samples. The sequenced sample was PBMCs, sequenced either directly or after in vitro stimulation (not recorded which). The CDR3 DNA reads as TGTGCCAGCAGTCAGATAGATACGCAGTATTTT. Translation gives CASSQIDTQYF.